This passage covers 30 T cell receptor beta chains from one sample sequenced in a study of T cell responses to AZD1222 COVID-19 vaccine. Some clones are missing from TCRdb's copy, which holds only in-frame ones; the method was immunoSEQ multiplex PCR. The sample carries some 100,000 clones, roughly 89% recorded once. The source material was peripheral blood, sampled on day 0 of AZD1222 vaccination. These receptors originate from an adult in good health.

This chain links TRBV7-2 with TRBJ2-5; D tentatively fits TRBD1 or TRBD2 (5 bases each). V lost 4 bases to trimming and J lost 1 base, with 13 bases between them. The length of the CDR3 is 15 residues. CDR1 and CDR2 (germline): SGHTA, FQGNSA. CDR3 loop: CASSSGATLQETQYF. The CDR3 DNA is TGTGCCAGCAGCTCCGGGGCGACCCTCCAAGAGACCCAGTACTTC. Variable domain in full (rest from reference TRBV7-2 and TRBJ2-5): GAGVSQSPSNKVTEKGKDVELRCDPISGHTALYWYRQSLGQGLEFLIYFQGNSAPDKSGLPSDRFSAERTGGSVSTLTIQRTQQEDSAVYLCASSSGATLQETQYFGPGTRLLVL.

The chain joins TRBV11-2 to TRBJ2-7; no firm D call. Germline CDR1 SGHAT, CDR2 FQNNGV. Trimming removed 0 bases from V and 5 bases from J, with 11 bases in between. This CDR3 contains 14 residues. The CDR3 is CASSLENGWDEQYF. The CDR3 region has the DNA TGTGCCAGCAGCTTAGAGAACGGCTGGGACGAGCAGTACTTC.

The chain has TRBV5-1 and TRBJ1-3; D is unresolved. This CDR3 is 15 amino acids long. The V gene's germline CDR1 is SGHRS and CDR2 YFSETQ. Trimming took off 0 bases at V and 0 bases at J, with 7 bases between the two ends. CDR3 region: CASSLEPVSGNTIYF. The CDR3 DNA reads TGCGCCAGCAGCTTGGAACCGGTCTCTGGAAACACCATATATTTT. Looking up the rest from reference TRBV5-1 and TRBJ1-3 gives the full variable domain: KAGVTQTPRYLIKTRGQQVTLSCSPISGHRSVSWYQQTPGQGLQFLFEYFSETQRNKGNFPGRFSGRQFSNSRSEMNVSTLELGDSALYLCASSLEPVSGNTIYFGEGSWLTVV.

The rearrangement uses TRBV19 and TRBJ2-5; the D gene could be TRBD1 or TRBD2 (6 bases each). The germline V and J ends were trimmed by 5 bases and 4 bases, with 17 bases remaining between them. Germline CDR1 LNHDA, CDR2 SQIVND (reference sequence). CDR3 length: 15 amino acids. The CDR3 region is CASSLPGAPRETQYF. CDR3 nucleotides: TGTGCCAGTAGTCTCCCGGGGGCGCCCCGAGAGACCCAGTACTTC.

This chain links TRBV18 with TRBJ1-4, with D hard to call. The germline V gene has CDR1 KGHSH and CDR2 LQKENI. CDR3 length equals 16 residues. Trimming removed 1 base at V and 2 bases at J, with 11 bases between. Here the CDR3 DNA reads TGTGCCAGCTCACCACAATTGGGTACGACTAATGAAAAACTGTTTTTT. Translated: CASSPQLGTTNEKLFF.

V usage is TRBV7-2 and J usage is TRBJ1-1; D perhaps matches TRBD1 (6 bases). This CDR3 comprises 14 residues. Germline lookup yields CDR1 SGHTA and CDR2 FQGNSA. The V end lost 3 bases, the J end lost 5 bases, and 13 bases lay between the germline ends. The CDR3 nucleotides read TGTGCCAGCAGCTTCGCAGGGGTGAGAACTGAAGCTTTCTTT. Amino acid sequence: CASSFAGVRTEAFF.

V gene TRBV6-5 combines with J gene TRBJ1-6; no clear D. Germline V CDR1 and CDR2: MNHEY, SVGAGI. The CDR3 spans 13 residues. V lost 6 bases and J 13 bases, leaving 16 bases between the germline ends. CDR3 region: CASSTSQFLPLHF. The CDR3 DNA reads as TGTGCCAGCAGCACGTCACAGTTCCTTCCCCTCCACTTT.

The chain uses TRBV12-3 or TRBV12-4 and TRBJ2-7, with TRBD2 as a possible D gene (6 bases). The CDR3 sequence is 13 residues long. Trimming shortened V by 2 bases and J by 2 bases, and 7 bases separated the two germline ends. As DNA, the CDR3 is TGTGCCAGCAGTTTAAGGAGGGCCTACGAGCAGTACTTC. Its protein product is CASSLRRAYEQYF.

The rearrangement uses TRBV11-2 and TRBJ2-7; D gene uncertain. The CDR3 loop spans 17 amino acids. Germline V gives CDR1 SGHAT, CDR2 FQNNGV. With 0 bases removed from V and 2 bases from J, the gap between germline ends came to 17 bases. The CDR3 loop is CASSLEGIYATAYEQYF. CDR3 DNA: TGTGCCAGCAGCTTAGAGGGAATATACGCAACAGCCTACGAGCAGTACTTC. The whole variable domain, remainder taken from reference TRBV11-2 and TRBJ2-7, is EAGVAQSPRYKIIEKRQSVAFWCNPISGHATLYWYQQILGQGPKLLIQFQNNGVVDDSQLPKDRFSAERLKGVDSTLKIQPAKLEDSAVYLCASSLEGIYATAYEQYFGPGTRLTVT.

V is TRBV9 and J is TRBJ2-2; 8 bases line up with TRBD1. Looked up from germline, CDR1 is SGDLS and CDR2 is YYNGEE. V was clipped by 4 bases and J by 5 bases; unmatched bases: 10. The CDR3 extends over 16 amino acids. The DNA for the CDR3 is TGTGCCAGCAGCTCAGGACAGGGTAGGCGGACCGGGGAGCTGTTTTTT. Protein product: CASSSGQGRRTGELFF.

The chain has TRBV5-1 and TRBJ1-2; TRBD1 agrees at 9 bases. This CDR3 contains 14 residues. V trimming: 4 bases; J trimming: 5 bases; junction bases outside the gene matches: 6. Germline CDR1 and CDR2: SGHRS and YFSETQ. CDR3 DNA sequence: TGCGCCAGCAGCAGGCGGACAGGGGAATATGGCTACACCTTC. Translated, it gives CASSRRTGEYGYTF.

The rearrangement links TRBV20-1 to TRBJ1-2, with D maybe TRBD1 (6 bases). The germline V gene has CDR1 DFQATT and CDR2 SNEGSKA (reference sequence). The CDR3 loop spans 11 amino acids. The CDR3 coding sequence is TGCAGCCCCGGAGGGGGGTATGGCTACACCTTC. Amino acids: CSPGGGYGYTF.

The chain carries TRBV19 and TRBJ2-3; 9 nucleotides agree with TRBD2. Per the germline V gene, CDR1 is LNHDA and CDR2 is SQIVND (reference sequence). J was trimmed by 3 bases and V by 4 bases; bases with no gene match: 2. The CDR3 has 14 residues. CDR3 sequence reads: CASSSGGATDTQYF. The CDR3 DNA reads TGTGCCAGTAGTAGCGGGGGGGCGACAGATACGCAGTATTTT.

The chain is built from TRBV4-3 and TRBJ1-5, with no clear D. Trimming shortened V by 0 bases and J by 7 bases, and 13 bases separated the two germline ends. CDR1 LGHNA and CDR2 YSLEER come from the germline V gene. The CDR3 runs to 15 residues. This CDR3 is CASSQDSAVGQPQHF. As DNA, the CDR3 is TGCGCCAGCAGCCAAGATAGCGCCGTCGGGCAGCCCCAGCATTTT.

Written as DNA, the CDR3 is TGTGCCAGCAGTCCTTCGGGTGTGGGATCACCCCTCCACTTT. It codes for CASSPSGVGSPLHF. The chain has TRBV5-4 and TRBJ1-6; D unresolved. Trimming cost V 5 bases and J 10 bases, with 16 bases left between them. CDR1 and CDR2 (germline): SGHNT, YYREEE (reference sequence). This CDR3 comprises 14 residues.

The gene calls are TRBV7-2 and TRBJ1-1; D ambiguous. This CDR3 region has 14 residues. Germline CDR1 SGHTA, CDR2 FQGNSA. V was clipped by 5 bases and J by 4 bases, with 14 bases between them. The CDR3 loop is CASSVFERATEAFF. The CDR3 DNA follows: TGTGCCAGCAGCGTATTTGAAAGGGCCACTGAAGCTTTCTTT.

The chain combines TRBV7-9 with TRBJ2-7; 8 positions match TRBD1. From germline, CDR1 is SEHNR and CDR2 FQNEAQ (reference sequence). The CDR3 loop spans 15 amino acids. With V trimmed by 2 bases and J by 1 base, 4 bases remained unmatched. The CDR3 spells CASSLQGANSYEQYF. The DNA for the CDR3 is TGTGCCAGCAGCTTACAGGGGGCGAATTCCTACGAGCAGTACTTC.

This clone was recorded a few times. The chain is built from TRBV7-9 and TRBJ1-6, with D possibly matching TRBD1 (6 bases). The V end lost 6 bases, the J end lost 7 bases, and 19 bases lay between the germline ends. Germline-derived CDR1 and CDR2 are SEHNR and FQNEAQ (reference sequence). CDR3 length: 16 residues. The CDR3 loop reads CASRMYGGEENSPLHF. CDR3 bases: TGTGCCAGCAGGATGTACGGGGGCGAGGAGAATTCACCCCTCCACTTT.

The chain combines TRBV5-1 with TRBJ2-5; D tentatively fits TRBD1 or TRBD2 (5 bases each). Trimming pared 3 bases from V and 3 bases from J, leaving 12 bases between. There are 14 residues in the CDR3. Germline loops: CDR1 SGHRS, CDR2 YFSETQ. The CDR3 nucleotides are TGCGCCAGCAGCTCCCCGGGACGGGAAGAGACCCAGTACTTC. This translates into CASSSPGREETQYF.

V is TRBV7-2 and J is TRBJ1-5; 9 bases agree with TRBD1. Trimming removed 1 base from V and 4 bases from J; junction bases left unmatched: 5. Per the germline V gene, CDR1 is SGHTA and CDR2 is FQGNSA. The CDR3 has 16 amino acids. CDR3 in amino acids: CASSLGGTGLNQPQHF. The CDR3 DNA reads as TGTGCCAGCAGCTTAGGTGGGACAGGGTTGAATCAGCCCCAGCATTTT.

The CDR3 reads CASSVDRAGGYTF. Here the CDR3 DNA reads TGTGCCAGTAGTGTGGACAGGGCGGGCGGCTACACCTTC. The chain couples TRBV19 to TRBJ1-2; TRBD1 aligns across 8 bases. Germline V gene lookup returns CDR1 LNHDA and CDR2 SQIVND (reference sequence). After removal of 5 bases from V and 8 bases from J, the junction contained 7 bases not matched to a gene. The CDR3 has 13 residues. Full variable domain (outside the CDR3, taken from reference TRBV19 and TRBJ1-2): DGGITQSPKYLFRKEGQNVTLSCEQNLNHDAMYWYRQDPGQGLRLIYYSQIVNDFQKGDIAEGYSVSREKKESFPLTVTSAQKNPTAFYLCASSVDRAGGYTFGSGTRLTVV.

The chain carries TRBV3-1 (or the pseudogene TRBV3-2) and TRBJ2-7, with D uncertain. CDR1 is LGHDT and CDR2 is YNNKEL in the germline V gene (reference sequence). The CDR3 consists of 14 residues. V shed 1 base and J shed 4 bases, with 11 bases lying between them. The CDR3: CASSQGSQDYEQYF. The CDR3 DNA is TGTGCCAGCAGCCAAGGATCCCAGGATTACGAGCAGTACTTC.

This clone was seen once. The CDR3 spells CASSFYFGARNTEAFF. CDR3 DNA: TGTGCCAGTAGTTTTTATTTCGGGGCCCGGAACACTGAAGCTTTCTTT. The chain is built from TRBV19 and TRBJ1-1; weak D call: TRBD1 (5 bases). Trimming removed 5 bases from V and 1 base from J, with 17 bases in between. The germline gives CDR1 LNHDA, CDR2 SQIVND (reference sequence). This CDR3 has 16 residues. Full variable domain (rest looked up from reference TRBV19 and TRBJ1-1): DGGITQSPKYLFRKEGQNVTLSCEQNLNHDAMYWYRQDPGQGLRLIYYSQIVNDFQKGDIAEGYSVSREKKESFPLTVTSAQKNPTAFYLCASSFYFGARNTEAFFGQGTRLTVV.

This clone has a single count. The J gene is TRBJ2-1, the V gene TRBV5-4; D not certain. The V gene's germline CDR1 is SGHNT and CDR2 YYREEE (reference sequence). Trimming left V 2 bases short and J 10 bases short, with 7 bases between. This CDR3 is 11 amino acids long. The DNA of the CDR3 is TGTGCCAGCAGCTTTGATTCCGAGCAGTTCTTC. Translation: CASSFDSEQFF.

The chain carries TRBV7-2 and TRBJ1-1; tentatively, D is TRBD1 (5 bases). The CDR3 loop spans 14 amino acids. Trimming left V 4 bases short and J 4 bases short, with 13 bases between. Per germline, CDR1 SGHTA and CDR2 FQGNSA. CDR3 DNA: TGTGCCAGCAGCTGGGGGATTGGAGGCACTGAAGCTTTCTTT. This encodes CASSWGIGGTEAFF.

This chain joins TRBV11-3 and TRBJ2-1; no clear D. This CDR3 comprises 14 residues. Trimming took 3 bases from V and 4 from J, leaving 10 bases between them. Germline V CDR1 and CDR2: SGHNT, YENEEA. The CDR3 here is CASSFGQEYNEQFF. In DNA, the CDR3 is TGTGCCAGCAGCTTTGGTCAGGAGTACAATGAGCAGTTCTTC.

This clone showed up just a few times. V is TRBV9 and J is TRBJ2-3; 11 nucleotides line up with TRBD2. Germline V lookup: CDR1 SGDLS, CDR2 YYNGEE. The CDR3 runs 16 residues. The V and J ends lost 4 bases and 4 bases, in that order; junction bases with no gene match: 8. CDR3 residues: CASSLASGGSPDTQYF. The CDR3 nucleotides read TGTGCCAGCAGCTTAGCTAGCGGGGGGTCCCCAGATACGCAGTATTTT.

The chain carries TRBV7-2 and TRBJ2-2, with no clear D. Trimming cost V 5 bases and J 5 bases, with 12 bases left between them. This CDR3 has 14 amino acids. Germline V gene sequence: CDR1 SGHTA, CDR2 FQGNSA. The CDR3, as DNA: TGTGCCAGCAGCCTAAGAAGGGTGACCGGGGAGCTGTTTTTT. It specifies CASSLRRVTGELFF.

DNA of the CDR3: TGTGCCAGCAGCCCCGACGCGGGCTCCTATAATTCACCCCTCCACTTT. Protein product: CASSPDAGSYNSPLHF. V usage is TRBV5-6 and J usage is TRBJ1-6; D is undetermined. CDR1 and CDR2 (germline): SGHDT, YYEEEE. The CDR3 consists of 16 residues. The V and J ends lost 4 bases and 0 bases respectively, with 11 bases between them.

The chain joins TRBV27 to TRBJ2-7; no clear D gene. The V gene's germline CDR1 is MNHEY and CDR2 SMNVEV (reference sequence). Trimming pared 5 bases from V and 2 bases from J, leaving 10 bases between. The CDR3 is 13 amino acids. In DNA, the CDR3 is TGTGCCAGCAGTCCCTCTGACCCCTACGAGCAGTACTTC. It yields the protein CASSPSDPYEQYF.